The 30 T cell receptor beta chains presented below share a single source sample, sequenced in a study of preoperative IRX-2 immunotherapy in early breast cancer. Generated by immunoSEQ multiplex PCR, the TCRdb table keeps only in-frame clones and is missing some. The sample records about 89,000 clones, roughly 88% being singletons. The treatment here: preoperative locoregional IRX-2 cytokine immunotherapy. This material consisted of tumor tissue, taken after IRX-2 immunotherapy. Every receptor here comes from a human donor with breast cancer.

The sample holds a few counts of this clone. The chain joins TRBV19 to TRBJ1-5; D call uncertain. Germline V gives CDR1 LNHDA, CDR2 SQIVND (reference sequence). With 1 base removed from V and 4 bases from J, the gap between germline ends came to 8 bases. This CDR3 is 14 amino acids long. In DNA form, the CDR3 reads TGTGCCAGTAGTATAGTCGACGGGAATCAGCCCCAGCATTTT. Encoded protein: CASSIVDGNQPQHF.

V usage is TRBV12-5 and J usage is TRBJ1-4, with D hard to call. The CDR3 extends over 14 amino acids. With 5 bases removed from V and 3 bases from J, the gap between germline ends came to 10 bases. Germline V gene sequence: CDR1 LGHNT, CDR2 FRNRAP. CDR3 residues: CASGPSGSNEKLFF. The CDR3 DNA sequence: TGTGCTAGTGGTCCGTCCGGCTCTAATGAAAAACTGTTTTTT.

The V gene is TRBV28, the J gene TRBJ1-6; D is unresolved. Germline CDR1 is MDHEN and CDR2 is SYDVKM. Deletions cut 7 bases from V and 0 bases from J, with 22 bases between. The CDR3 is 19 amino acids. The CDR3 spells CASKLRGRSLSSYNSPLHF. For the CDR3, the DNA is TGTGCCAGCAAACTCCGGGGAAGAAGTTTGAGCTCCTATAATTCACCCCTCCACTTT.

J is TRBJ2-5 and V is TRBV29-1; 8 nucleotides line up with TRBD2. The CDR3 sequence is 12 residues long. Germline V gene data show CDR1 as SQVTM and CDR2 as ANQGSEA. The J segment lost 2 bases and the V segment lost 7 bases, leaving 3 bases of the junction unmatched. CDR3 nucleotides: TGCAGCGCCCGGGGGGGACAAGAGACCCAGTACTTC. Amino acid sequence: CSARGGQETQYF.

The gene calls are TRBV25-1 and TRBJ1-4; the D is unclear. V shed 1 base and J shed 6 bases, with 15 bases lying between them. CDR3 length equals 16 residues. Germline loops: CDR1 MGHDK, CDR2 SYGVNS. Here the CDR3 DNA reads TGTGCCAGCAGTGAATCTTTGTACGGGCTCTATGAAAAACTGTTTTTT. It encodes CASSESLYGLYEKLFF.

The chain employs TRBV19 and TRBJ2-1; tentatively, D is TRBD1 or TRBD2 (6 bases each). V was trimmed by 0 bases and J by 3 bases, leaving 18 bases between them. Per germline, CDR1 LNHDA and CDR2 SQIVND (reference sequence). The CDR3 loop spans 18 amino acids. The CDR3 DNA is TGTGCCAGTAGTATAGATGGGGGGCTAGCCGGGATCTACAATGAGCAGTTCTTC. Its translation: CASSIDGGLAGIYNEQFF.

V usage is TRBV6-8 and J usage is TRBJ2-2; no clear D gene. Trimming removed 6 bases at V and 0 bases at J, with 11 bases between. CDR1 and CDR2 (germline): MNHGY, SAAAGT. This CDR3 comprises 15 residues. The CDR3 region is CASSRLGSNTGELFF. CDR3 DNA: TGTGCCAGCAGCCGCCTGGGGTCGAACACCGGGGAGCTGTTTTTT.

The chain joins TRBV19 to TRBJ1-2; TRBD1 matches at 10 bases. The germline V gene has CDR1 LNHDA and CDR2 SQIVND (reference sequence). The CDR3 is 15 residues long. The V segment lost 5 bases and the J segment 6 bases; nucleotides outside the gene matches: 9. The chain's CDR3 is CASSVLTGGDNGYTF. CDR3 DNA sequence: TGTGCCAGTAGTGTGTTGACAGGGGGCGATAATGGCTACACCTTC. The full variable domain, its missing parts supplied by reference TRBV19 and TRBJ1-2, is DGGITQSPKYLFRKEGQNVTLSCEQNLNHDAMYWYRQDPGQGLRLIYYSQIVNDFQKGDIAEGYSVSREKKESFPLTVTSAQKNPTAFYLCASSVLTGGDNGYTFGSGTRLTVV.

This clone was seen a single time. The rearrangement uses TRBV5-1 and TRBJ2-1; TRBD2 agrees at 9 bases. The V and J ends lost 0 bases and 6 bases, in that order; junction bases with no gene match: 4. Germline V CDR1 and CDR2: SGHRS, YFSETQ. The CDR3 covers 15 residues. CDR3 sequence reads: CASSLVGREGNEQFF. The CDR3 DNA sequence: TGCGCCAGCAGCTTGGTTGGGCGGGAGGGCAATGAGCAGTTCTTC.

This sequence joins TRBV9 and TRBJ2-3, with 8 positions matching TRBD2. CDR1 SGDLS and CDR2 YYNGEE come from the germline V gene. Unmatched junction bases numbered 7, after V lost 4 bases and J lost 3 bases. This CDR3 is built from 15 residues. This chain's CDR3 is CASSSSGSGTDTQYF. For the CDR3, the DNA is TGTGCCAGCAGCTCCAGCGGGAGTGGGACAGATACGCAGTATTTT.

This clone was detected only once. This chain connects TRBV18 to TRBJ2-5; D possibly corresponds to TRBD2 (6 bases). Germline loops: CDR1 KGHSH, CDR2 LQKENI. CDR3 length equals 14 residues. V gave up 5 bases and J gave up 2 bases, with 12 bases separating them. This CDR3 reads CASSSRREQETQYF. The CDR3 nucleotides are TGTGCCAGCTCATCGAGGAGGGAACAAGAGACCCAGTACTTC.

The V gene is TRBV15, the J gene TRBJ2-6; D possibly corresponds to TRBD1 (5 bases). Germline CDR1 is LNHNV and CDR2 is YYDKDF (reference sequence). The CDR3 sequence is 16 residues long. V was cut by 0 bases and J by 4 bases, with 10 bases left in between. CDR3 nucleotide sequence: TGTGCCACCAGCAGAGAGAAAGGGGTGGGGGCCAACGTCCTGACTTTC. It translates to CATSREKGVGANVLTF.

V and J are TRBV28 and TRBJ1-3; D unclear. The germline V gene has CDR1 MDHEN and CDR2 SYDVKM. V was pared by 4 bases and J by 0 bases, with 13 bases between. The CDR3 is 16 residues long. The chain's CDR3 is CASSSQFHNSGNTIYF. The DNA for the CDR3 is TGTGCCAGCAGTTCTCAATTCCACAACTCTGGAAACACCATATATTTT.

The chain combines TRBV18 with TRBJ1-4, with D tentatively TRBD1 (6 bases). This CDR3 has 14 residues. From germline, CDR1 is KGHSH and CDR2 LQKENI. V was cut by 2 bases and J by 4 bases, with 8 bases left in between. CDR3 loop: CASSPTGFNEKLFF. The CDR3 coding sequence is TGTGCCAGCTCACCAACAGGGTTTAATGAAAAACTGTTTTTT.

Here the CDR3 DNA reads TGTGCCAGCAACCATGGGCGGGAGAGGTACAATGAGCAGTTCTTC. Residues: CASNHGRERYNEQFF. This rearrangement joins TRBV28 to TRBJ2-1; 7 bases are a match to TRBD2. CDR3 length equals 15 residues. CDR1 is MDHEN and CDR2 is SYDVKM in the germline V gene. With V trimmed by 7 bases and J by 4 bases, 10 bases remained unmatched.

The rearrangement links TRBV7-1 to TRBJ2-2, with 7 nucleotides matching TRBD2. Being an ORF, TRBV7-1 has a function that is uncertain. With V trimmed by 5 bases and J by 4 bases, 10 bases remained unmatched. The CDR3 covers 16 residues. This chain's CDR3 is CASSPAGDSGTGELFF. Here the CDR3 DNA reads TGTGCCAGCAGCCCGGCGGGGGATTCGGGCACCGGGGAGCTGTTTTTT.

This clone was found a few times. The chain combines TRBV6-8 with TRBJ2-5; TRBD2 matches 14 bases. With V trimmed by 5 bases and J by 4 bases, 9 bases remained unmatched. The CDR3 has 17 amino acids. Per germline, CDR1 MNHGY and CDR2 SAAAGT. CDR3 coding DNA: TGTGCCAGCAGTAGTCTCCGAGGACTAGCGGGAGGAGAGACCCAGTACTTC. Encoded protein: CASSSLRGLAGGETQYF.

V usage is TRBV11-3 and J usage is TRBJ2-3; D is unclear. The germline V gene has CDR1 SGHNT and CDR2 YENEEA. This CDR3 region has 14 residues. V lost 3 bases and J 1 base, leaving 8 bases between the germline ends. CDR3 residues: CASSLLGGTDTQYF. CDR3 DNA: TGTGCCAGCAGCTTGCTGGGCGGCACAGATACGCAGTATTTT. The full variable domain, rest sourced from reference TRBV11-3 and TRBJ2-3, is EAGVVQSPRYKIIEKKQPVAFWCNPISGHNTLYWYLQNLGQGPELLIRYENEEAVDDSQLPKDRFSAERLKGVDSTLKIQPAELGDSAVYLCASSLLGGTDTQYFGPGTRLTVL.

The V call is TRBV6-8, the J call TRBJ1-4; possible D gene TRBD1, 5 bases. The CDR3 spans 14 residues. Trimming pared 6 bases from V and 3 bases from J, leaving 11 bases between. Germline V CDR1 and CDR2: MNHGY, SAAAGT. This CDR3 is CASRRTGSNEKLFF. Written as DNA, the CDR3 is TGTGCCAGCAGGCGTACAGGCTCTAATGAAAAACTGTTTTTT.

The V call is TRBV28, the J call TRBJ2-2, with a possible D match to TRBD2 (5 bases). Between the trimmed V and J ends, which lost 8 bases and 1 base, there was a span of 11 bases. Germline lookup yields CDR1 MDHEN and CDR2 SYDVKM. CDR3 length: 14 amino acids. The CDR3 region is CASVLGGNTGELFF. CDR3 sequence (DNA): TGTGCCAGCGTGCTAGGAGGGAACACCGGGGAGCTGTTTTTT.

V is TRBV25-1 and J is TRBJ1-5; D gene ambiguous. The CDR3 consists of 14 residues. Trimming took 2 bases from V and 0 from J, leaving 5 bases between them. Germline CDR1 reads MGHDK; CDR2 reads SYGVNS. CDR3 nucleotides: TGTGCCAGCAGTGAACCATATAGCAATCAGCCCCAGCATTTT. This translates into CASSEPYSNQPQHF.

The chain combines TRBV14 with TRBJ2-7; 7 bases fit TRBD2. The CDR3 spans 14 residues. V shed 2 bases and J 3 bases; nucleotides not matched to a gene: 4. The germline V gene encodes CDR1 SGHDN and CDR2 FVKESK. The CDR3 loop reads CASSQYGGSYEQYF. CDR3 nucleotide sequence: TGTGCCAGCAGCCAATACGGCGGGAGCTACGAGCAGTACTTC.

This sequence joins TRBV28 and TRBJ2-7; a possible D gene is TRBD1 (5 bases). CDR1 and CDR2 (germline): MDHEN, SYDVKM. This CDR3 is built from 14 residues. Trimming pared 3 bases from V and 4 bases from J, leaving 13 bases between. This chain's CDR3 is CASSFSDRTYEQYF. The CDR3, as DNA: TGTGCCAGCAGTTTTAGTGACAGAACTTACGAGCAGTACTTC.

V and J are TRBV6-8 and TRBJ1-5; D may be TRBD1 (5 bases). Trimming cost V 10 bases and J 5 bases, with 15 bases left between them. CDR3 length: 13 residues. Germline lookup yields CDR1 MNHGY and CDR2 SAAAGT. The CDR3 loop is CAISEGRDQPQHF. CDR3 sequence (DNA): TGTGCCATCAGCGAGGGGAGGGATCAGCCCCAGCATTTT.

The rearrangement uses TRBV5-1 and TRBJ1-1; a weak D match, TRBD1 (5 bases). V shed 0 bases and J shed 5 bases, with 14 bases lying between them. The CDR3 is 15 amino acids. Germline CDR1 SGHRS, CDR2 YFSETQ. The CDR3: CASSLDSREGTEAFF. CDR3 nucleotides: TGCGCCAGCAGCTTGGATAGCAGGGAAGGTACTGAAGCTTTCTTT.

This clone was seen repeatedly, ten times or more. The chain uses TRBV28 and TRBJ2-1, with TRBD2 matching 10 bases. V was clipped by 2 bases and J by 5 bases; unmatched bases: 6. The CDR3 length is 16 residues. In germline, CDR1 is MDHEN, CDR2 SYDVKM. The CDR3, as DNA: TGTGCCAGCAGTTTAAGTAGCGGGGGGCGGAACAATGAGCAGTTCTTC. Protein sequence: CASSLSSGGRNNEQFF.

V gene TRBV19 combines with J gene TRBJ2-1; D tentatively reads TRBD1 or TRBD2 (5 bases each). Germline-derived CDR1 and CDR2 are LNHDA and SQIVND (reference sequence). V was clipped by 2 bases and J by 9 bases, with 11 bases between them. The CDR3 is 13 amino acids. CDR3 protein: CASSINGAPEQFF. For the CDR3, the DNA is TGTGCCAGTAGTATAAACGGGGCCCCTGAGCAGTTCTTC.

The chain combines TRBV10-1 with TRBJ2-7; 7 positions agree with TRBD1. This CDR3 contains 16 residues. Trimming at V came to 6 bases and at J to 2 bases, leaving 13 bases not matched to a gene. Per germline, CDR1 WNHNN and CDR2 SYGVQD (reference sequence). The CDR3 sequence: CASSGSRDSNTYEQYF. The CDR3 region has the DNA TGCGCCAGCAGCGGATCTCGGGACAGCAACACCTACGAGCAGTACTTC.

The J gene is TRBJ1-5, the V gene TRBV28; D may be TRBD1 (6 bases). Germline values: CDR1 MDHEN, CDR2 SYDVKM. Trimming pared 5 bases from V and 8 bases from J, leaving 22 bases between. The length of the CDR3 is 16 residues. CDR3: CASSPGIRGGNEPQHF. DNA for the CDR3: TGTGCCAGCAGTCCCGGGATAAGGGGGGGTAATGAGCCCCAGCATTTT.

This chain links TRBV9 with TRBJ1-3, with TRBD1 matching 10 bases. V lost 9 bases, J lost 7 bases, and 13 bases stayed unmatched. The CDR3 spans 15 residues. Germline V CDR1 and CDR2: SGDLS, YYNGEE. The CDR3 region is CAICPGTGARNTIYF. The CDR3, as DNA: TGTGCCATCTGCCCCGGGACAGGGGCCCGGAACACCATATATTTT.